The rows below give T cell receptor beta chains drawn from one sample of a study of cytomegalovirus exposure and HLA in healthy donors. The table came from immunoSEQ multiplex PCR; TCRdb's copy has only in-frame clones and leaves some out. The sample records roughly 130,000 clones, 75% to 85% being singletons. The sequencing sample was made of PBMCs. The receptors derive from a female donor in good health and CMV-seronegative. CDR3s include the opening cysteine and the closing phenylalanine or tryptophan. D genes are given only for firm matches.

TRBV2	.	TRBJ2-7	CASSPGRRAYEQYF	TGTGCCAGCAGCCCCGGCCGGAGGGCCTACGAGCAGTACTTC
TRBV6-4	.	TRBJ2-5	CASREPPQETQYF	TGTGCCAGCAGGGAGCCTCCCCAAGAGACCCAGTACTTC
TRBV11-2	.	TRBJ2-2	CASSLGQGWTGELFF	TGTGCCAGCAGCTTAGGTCAGGGGTGGACCGGGGAGCTGTTTTTT
TRBV14	TRBD1	TRBJ1-2	CASGTEIYGYTF	TGTGCCTCGGGGACAGAGATATATGGCTACACCTTC
TRBV5-1	TRBD2	TRBJ2-7	CASRRGSGYEQYF	TGCGCCAGCAGGCGGGGGTCTGGCTACGAGCAGTACTTC
TRBV18	TRBD1	TRBJ1-6	CASSPLDRGPVGSPLHF	TGTGCCAGCTCACCCCTCGACAGGGGGCCGGTCGGGTCACCCCTCCACTTT
TRBV5-1	.	TRBJ1-1	CASSYDGGGPEAFF	TGCGCCAGCAGCTACGACGGCGGGGGCCCTGAAGCTTTCTTT
TRBV7-2	TRBD1	TRBJ2-7	CASSDGQGPTYEQYF	TGTGCCAGCAGCGACGGACAGGGTCCGACCTACGAGCAGTACTTC
TRBV9	.	TRBJ1-5	CASSITGNSNQPQHF	TGTGCCAGCAGCATCACAGGGAATAGCAATCAGCCCCAGCATTTT
TRBV18	.	TRBJ2-5	CASSPRWGGQETQYF	TGTGCCAGCTCACCGAGGTGGGGCGGACAAGAGACCCAGTACTTC
TRBV5-4	TRBD1	TRBJ2-1	CASRPDRGYNEQFF	TGTGCCAGCAGACCGGACAGGGGATACAATGAGCAGTTCTTC
TRBV4-1	TRBD2	TRBJ2-1	CASSPPTSGPYNEQFF	TGCGCCAGCAGCCCCCCGACTAGCGGACCATACAATGAGCAGTTCTTC
TRBV29-1	TRBD1	TRBJ1-1	CSAWDRGGTEAFF	TGCAGCGCTTGGGACAGGGGTGGGACTGAAGCTTTCTTT
TRBV29-1	.	TRBJ2-1	CSVHSGSGNEQFF	TGCAGCGTTCATTCCGGTAGTGGTAATGAGCAGTTCTTC